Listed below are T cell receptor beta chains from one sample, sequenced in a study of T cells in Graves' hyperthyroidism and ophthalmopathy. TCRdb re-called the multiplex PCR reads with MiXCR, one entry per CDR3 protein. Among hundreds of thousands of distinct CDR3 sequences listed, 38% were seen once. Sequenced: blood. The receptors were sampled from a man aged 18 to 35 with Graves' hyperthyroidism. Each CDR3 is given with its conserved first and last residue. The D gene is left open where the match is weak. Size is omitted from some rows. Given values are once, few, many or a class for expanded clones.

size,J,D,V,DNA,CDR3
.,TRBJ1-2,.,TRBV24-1,TGTGCCACCCGTGAGGGGGGGTTTGATGGCTACACCTTC,CATREGGFDGYTF
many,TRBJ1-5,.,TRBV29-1,TGCAGCGTAGCGGAGGGGACCGCGCGCGATCAGCCCCAGCATTTT,CSVAEGTARDQPQHF
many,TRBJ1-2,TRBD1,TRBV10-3,TGTGCCATCAGTGGAGCCCCTGACAGGGCTTTTGATGGCTACACCTTC,CAISGAPDRAFDGYTF
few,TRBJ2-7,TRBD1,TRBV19,TGTGCCAGTAGTTTGGGACAGTTACCGTCCTACGAGCAGTACTTC,CASSLGQLPSYEQYF
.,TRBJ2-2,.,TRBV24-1,TGTGCCTGGAAAGGGAACACCGGGGAGCTGTTTTTT,CAWKGNTGELFF
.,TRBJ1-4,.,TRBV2,TGTGCCAGCAGCTCACCAGGGTCTCCCCCCGGCGAAAAACTGTTTTTT,CASSSPGSPPGEKLFF
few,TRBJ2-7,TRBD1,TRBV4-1,TGCGCCAGCAGCCAAGGGGACAGGGAAACCTACGAGCAGTACTTC,CASSQGDRETYEQYF
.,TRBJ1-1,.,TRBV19,TGTGCCAGTAGTATTTGGATAGGTGTCGACACTGAAGCTTTCTTT,CASSIWIGVDTEAFF
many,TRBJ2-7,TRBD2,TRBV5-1,TGCGCCAGCAGCTTGGCCGTGATAGCGGGGGCCTACGAGCAGTACTTC,CASSLAVIAGAYEQYF
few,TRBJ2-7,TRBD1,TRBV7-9,TGTGCCAGCAGCTTGACAGGGCGAATATACGAGCAGTACTTC,CASSLTGRIYEQYF
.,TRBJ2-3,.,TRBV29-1,TGCAGCGTTGAGGAGGATCCGGGCCGAAAGGGAGATACGCAGTATTTT,CSVEEDPGRKGDTQYF
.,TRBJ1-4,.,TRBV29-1,TGCAGCGCCGCCGCAGGGGATGAAAAACTGTTTTTT,CSAAAGDEKLFF
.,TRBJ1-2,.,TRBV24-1,TGTGCCACCAGTGGTACGAGAGGCTACACCTTC,CATSGTRGYTF
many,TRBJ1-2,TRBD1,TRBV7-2,TGTGCCAGCAGCACATCTCGGACAGGGGGTGGCTACACCTTC,CASSTSRTGGGYTF
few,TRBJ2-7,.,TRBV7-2,TGTGCCAGCAGCTTATTCCAGCAGACTTCCTACGAGCAGTACTTC,CASSLFQQTSYEQYF
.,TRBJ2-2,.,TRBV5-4,TGTGCTACGGGACACTTGAACACCGGGGAGCTGTTTTTT,CATGHLNTGELFF
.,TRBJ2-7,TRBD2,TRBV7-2,TGTGCCAGCAGCCTACTAGCGCCCTCCTCCATCTCCTACGAGCAGTACTTC,CASSLLAPSSISYEQYF
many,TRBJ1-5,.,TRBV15,TGTGCCACCAGCAGAGACGGGGGCTATCAGCCCCAGCATTTT,CATSRDGGYQPQHF
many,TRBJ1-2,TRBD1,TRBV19,TGTGCCAGCAACCCGGGACAGGATAACTATGGCTACACCTTC,CASNPGQDNYGYTF
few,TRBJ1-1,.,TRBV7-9,TGCGCCAGCAGCCAGTATTTTGAAGTAACTGAAGCTTTCTTT,CASSQYFEVTEAFF
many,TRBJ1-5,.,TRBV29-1,TGCAGCGTAAAAGAGGTCGGAAACAGAGGCAATCAGCCCCAGCATTTT,CSVKEVGNRGNQPQHF
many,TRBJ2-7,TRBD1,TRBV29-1,TGCAGCGTTGAAGAGGGCGGCGGGACAGGGTCCTACGAGCAGTACTTC,CSVEEGGGTGSYEQYF
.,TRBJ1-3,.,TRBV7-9,TGTGCCAGCAGCTTAGCTCCGATCCGCTCTGGAAACACCATATATTTT,CASSLAPIRSGNTIYF
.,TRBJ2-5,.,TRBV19,TGTGCCAGCGTGCTGGGGACCCAGTACTTC,CASVLGTQYF
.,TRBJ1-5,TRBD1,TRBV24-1,TGTGCCAGTAGGACCGGGACAGTCAATCAGCCCCAGCATTTT,CASRTGTVNQPQHF
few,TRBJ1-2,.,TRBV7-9,TGTGCCAGCAGCTCATTATGGGAAAACGGCAAAGATGGCTACACCTTC,CASSSLWENGKDGYTF
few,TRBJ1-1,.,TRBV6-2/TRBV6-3,TGTGCCAGCACAGGGTGGGTGGCTGAAGCTTTCTTT,CASTGWVAEAFF
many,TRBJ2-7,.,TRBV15,TGTGCCACCAGCAGAGGTGACCTTTACGAGCAGTACTTC,CATSRGDLYEQYF
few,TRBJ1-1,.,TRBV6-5,TGTGCCAGCAGTTACCAGGGAGTCACTGAAGCTTTCTTT,CASSYQGVTEAFF
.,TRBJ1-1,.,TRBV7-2,TGTGCCAGCAGCCAAGAATTCCTAGACCCGGCTGAAGCTTTCTTT,CASSQEFLDPAEAFF
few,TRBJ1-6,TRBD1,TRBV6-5,TGTGCCAGCAGTTACTCAGGGGGCGGTAATTCACCCCTCCACTTT,CASSYSGGGNSPLHF